This TCR beta chain was identified during a study of cytomegalovirus exposure and HLA in healthy donors. Study-wide context: A data release that came early held approximately 85 million unique TCRs from HLA-typed donors. Notes on the study in general: Presence/absence analyses rested on an assumption that sequencing depth was roughly uniform across donors.

Use of 60 Vbeta and 13 Jbeta primers characterized the PCR. In the authors' workflow: Later analysis identified 80 million to 85 million unique TCR beta chains, some 10 million shared. Only in-frame clones appear in the TCRdb table, and some are missing; sequencing was by immunoSEQ multiplex PCR. D and trimming come from the DNA, and the V and J calls and clone size come from that table. The profile shows 100,000 to 150,000 clones, 70% to 80% of them singletons. V lost 6 bases and J lost 7, with 8 bases in between. The CDR3 spans 12 residues. Germline V gives CDR1 SGHNT, CDR2 YYREEE (reference sequence). Those who donated were healthy bone marrow donors. Note on this clone: No antigen is known for it.

The J gene is TRBJ1-6, the V gene TRBV5-4; D is ambiguous. This TCR was sampled from a female donor in good health and CMV-seronegative. Sequencing input: PBMCs. CDR3 region: CASNSVNSPLHF. CDR3 coding DNA: TGTGCCAGCAATTCGGTAAATTCACCCCTCCACTTT.